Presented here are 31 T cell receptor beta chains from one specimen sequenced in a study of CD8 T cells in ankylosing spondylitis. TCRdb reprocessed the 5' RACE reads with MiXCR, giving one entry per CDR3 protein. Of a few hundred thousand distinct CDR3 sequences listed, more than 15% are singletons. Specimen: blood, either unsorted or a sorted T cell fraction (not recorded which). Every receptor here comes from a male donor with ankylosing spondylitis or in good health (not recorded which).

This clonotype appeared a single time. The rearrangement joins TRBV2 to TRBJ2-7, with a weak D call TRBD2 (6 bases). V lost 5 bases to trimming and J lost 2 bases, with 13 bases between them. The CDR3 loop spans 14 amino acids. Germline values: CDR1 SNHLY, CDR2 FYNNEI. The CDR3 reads CASSPPPGAYEQYF. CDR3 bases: TGTGCCAGCAGTCCTCCTCCGGGGGCCTACGAGCAGTACTTC.

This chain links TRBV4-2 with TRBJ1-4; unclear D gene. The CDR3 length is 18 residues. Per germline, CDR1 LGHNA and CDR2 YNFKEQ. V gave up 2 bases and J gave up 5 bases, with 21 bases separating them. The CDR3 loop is CASSQPPPVAVNNEKLFF. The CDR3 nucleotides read TGTGCCAGCAGCCAACCCCCTCCCGTAGCGGTCAACAATGAAAAACTGTTTTTT.

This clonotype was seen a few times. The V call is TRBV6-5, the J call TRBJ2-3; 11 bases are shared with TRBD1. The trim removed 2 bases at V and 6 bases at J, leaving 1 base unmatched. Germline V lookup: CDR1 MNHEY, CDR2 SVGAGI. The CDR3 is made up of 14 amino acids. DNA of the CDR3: TGTGCCAGCAGTTACCGGGACAGGGGGGATACGCAGTATTTT. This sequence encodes CASSYRDRGDTQYF.

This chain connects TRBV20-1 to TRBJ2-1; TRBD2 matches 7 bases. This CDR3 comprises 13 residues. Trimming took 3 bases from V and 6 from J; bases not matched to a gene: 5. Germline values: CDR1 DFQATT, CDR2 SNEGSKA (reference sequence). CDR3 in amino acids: CSARAPGGNEQFF. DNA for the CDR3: TGCAGTGCTAGGGCACCGGGAGGCAATGAGCAGTTCTTC.

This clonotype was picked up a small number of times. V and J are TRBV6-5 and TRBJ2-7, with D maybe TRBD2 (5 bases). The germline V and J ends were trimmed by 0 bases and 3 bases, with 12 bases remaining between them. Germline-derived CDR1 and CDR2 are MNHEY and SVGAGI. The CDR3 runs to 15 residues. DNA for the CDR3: TGTGCCAGCAGTTACTCGAAGGGTGGAGGCTACGAGCAGTACTTC. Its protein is CASSYSKGGGYEQYF.

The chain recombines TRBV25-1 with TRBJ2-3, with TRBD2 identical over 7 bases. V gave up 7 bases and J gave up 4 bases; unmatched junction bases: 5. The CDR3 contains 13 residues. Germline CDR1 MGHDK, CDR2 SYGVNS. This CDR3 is CASIAGAADTQYF. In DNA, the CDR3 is TGTGCCAGCATAGCGGGTGCCGCAGATACGCAGTATTTT.

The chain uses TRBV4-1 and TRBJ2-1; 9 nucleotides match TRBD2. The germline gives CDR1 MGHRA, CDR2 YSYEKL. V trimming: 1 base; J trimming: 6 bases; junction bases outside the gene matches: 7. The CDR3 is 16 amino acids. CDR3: CASSQGTGLAGNEQFF. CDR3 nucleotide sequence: TGCGCCAGCAGCCAAGGAACGGGACTAGCCGGCAATGAGCAGTTCTTC.

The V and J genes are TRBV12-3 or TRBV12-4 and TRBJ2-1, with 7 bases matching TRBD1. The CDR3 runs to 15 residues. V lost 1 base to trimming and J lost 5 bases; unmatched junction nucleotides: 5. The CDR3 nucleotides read TGTGCCAGCAGTTTAGGGCAGGGGACAGACAATGAGCAGTTCTTC. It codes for CASSLGQGTDNEQFF.

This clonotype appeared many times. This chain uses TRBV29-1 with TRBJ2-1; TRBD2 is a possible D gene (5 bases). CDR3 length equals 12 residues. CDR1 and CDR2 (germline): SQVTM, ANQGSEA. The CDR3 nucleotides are TGCGCCGACGGCGAGGGTCACAATGAGCAGTTCTTC. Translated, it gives CADGEGHNEQFF.

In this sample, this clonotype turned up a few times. The CDR3 spells CASSLEVSRAPYNEQFF. The CDR3 DNA is TGCGCCAGCAGCTTGGAAGTCTCGCGGGCCCCCTACAATGAGCAGTTCTTC. The chain has TRBV5-1 and TRBJ2-1; TRBD2 is a possible D gene (5 bases). This CDR3 is built from 17 residues. Trimming pared 0 bases from V and 2 bases from J, leaving 15 bases between. Germline V gene sequence: CDR1 SGHRS, CDR2 YFSETQ.

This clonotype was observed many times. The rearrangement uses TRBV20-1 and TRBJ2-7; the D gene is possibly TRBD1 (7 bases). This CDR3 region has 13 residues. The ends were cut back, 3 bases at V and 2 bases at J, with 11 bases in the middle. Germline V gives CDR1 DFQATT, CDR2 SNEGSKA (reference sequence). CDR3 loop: CSARAGGTYEQYF. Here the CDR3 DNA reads TGCAGTGCTAGGGCAGGGGGGACCTACGAGCAGTACTTC.

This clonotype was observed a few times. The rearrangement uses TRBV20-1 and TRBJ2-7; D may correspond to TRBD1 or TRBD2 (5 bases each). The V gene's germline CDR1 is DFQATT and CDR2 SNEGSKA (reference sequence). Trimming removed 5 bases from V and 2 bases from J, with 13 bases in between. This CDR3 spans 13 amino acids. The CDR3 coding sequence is TGCAGTGCTCAAGAGGGGATCGCCTACGAGCAGTACTTC. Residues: CSAQEGIAYEQYF.

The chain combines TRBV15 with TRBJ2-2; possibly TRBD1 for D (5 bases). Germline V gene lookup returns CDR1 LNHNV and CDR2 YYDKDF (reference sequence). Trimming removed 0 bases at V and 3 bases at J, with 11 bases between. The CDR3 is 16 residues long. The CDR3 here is CATSREHEGDTGELFF. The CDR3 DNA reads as TGTGCCACCAGCAGAGAACACGAAGGGGACACCGGGGAGCTGTTTTTT.

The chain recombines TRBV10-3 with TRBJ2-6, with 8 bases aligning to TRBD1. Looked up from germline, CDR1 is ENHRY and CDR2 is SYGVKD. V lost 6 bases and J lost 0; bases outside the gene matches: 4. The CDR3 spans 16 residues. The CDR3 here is CAIRDRAISGANVLTF. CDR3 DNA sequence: TGTGCCATCAGGGACAGGGCAATCTCTGGGGCCAACGTCCTGACTTTC.

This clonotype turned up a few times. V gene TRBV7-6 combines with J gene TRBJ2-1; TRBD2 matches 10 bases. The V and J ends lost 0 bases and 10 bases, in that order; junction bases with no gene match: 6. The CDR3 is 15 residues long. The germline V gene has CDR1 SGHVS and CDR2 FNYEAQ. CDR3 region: CASSLALAGALEQFF. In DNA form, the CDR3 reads TGTGCCAGCAGCTTAGCTCTAGCGGGAGCCCTGGAGCAGTTCTTC.

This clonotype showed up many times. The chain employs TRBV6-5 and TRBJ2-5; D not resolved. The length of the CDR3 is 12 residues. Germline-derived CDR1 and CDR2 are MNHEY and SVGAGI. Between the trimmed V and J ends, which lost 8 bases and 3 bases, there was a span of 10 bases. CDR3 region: CASGPREETQYF. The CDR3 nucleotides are TGTGCCAGCGGTCCTAGGGAAGAGACCCAGTACTTC.

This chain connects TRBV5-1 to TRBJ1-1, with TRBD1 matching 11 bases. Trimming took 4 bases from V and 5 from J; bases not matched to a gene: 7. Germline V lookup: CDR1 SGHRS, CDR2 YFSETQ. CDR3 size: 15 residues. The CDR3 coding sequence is TGCGCCAGCAGCCCGGACCGGGACAGGGGGACTGAAGCTTTCTTT. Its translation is CASSPDRDRGTEAFF. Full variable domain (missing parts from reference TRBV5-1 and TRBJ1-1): KAGVTQTPRYLIKTRGQQVTLSCSPISGHRSVSWYQQTPGQGLQFLFEYFSETQRNKGNFPGRFSGRQFSNSRSEMNVSTLELGDSALYLCASSPDRDRGTEAFFGQGTRLTVV.

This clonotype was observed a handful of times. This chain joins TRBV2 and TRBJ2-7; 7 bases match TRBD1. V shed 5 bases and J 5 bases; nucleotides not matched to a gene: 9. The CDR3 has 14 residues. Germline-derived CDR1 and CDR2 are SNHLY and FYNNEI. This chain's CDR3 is CASSPHRGLHEQYF. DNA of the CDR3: TGTGCCAGCAGTCCCCACAGGGGTCTCCACGAGCAGTACTTC.

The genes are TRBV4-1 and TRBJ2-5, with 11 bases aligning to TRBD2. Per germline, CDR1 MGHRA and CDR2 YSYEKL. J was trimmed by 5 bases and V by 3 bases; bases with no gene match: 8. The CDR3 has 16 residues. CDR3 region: CASSHITSGSQETQYF. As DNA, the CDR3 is TGCGCCAGCAGCCATATAACTAGCGGGAGTCAGGAGACCCAGTACTTC.

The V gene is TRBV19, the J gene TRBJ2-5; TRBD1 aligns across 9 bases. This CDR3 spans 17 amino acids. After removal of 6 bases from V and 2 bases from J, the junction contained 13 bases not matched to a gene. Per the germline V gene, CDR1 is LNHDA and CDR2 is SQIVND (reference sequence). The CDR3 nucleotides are TGTGCCAGTAGCCATATACCGGGACAGGGCCCTCAAGAGACCCAGTACTTC. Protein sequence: CASSHIPGQGPQETQYF.

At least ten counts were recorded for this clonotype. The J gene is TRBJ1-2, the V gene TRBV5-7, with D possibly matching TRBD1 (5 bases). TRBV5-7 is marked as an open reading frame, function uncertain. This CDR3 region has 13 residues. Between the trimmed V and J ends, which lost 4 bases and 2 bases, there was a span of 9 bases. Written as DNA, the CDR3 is TGTGCCAGCAGCCCGACAGAAAACTATGGCTACACCTTC. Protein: CASSPTENYGYTF.

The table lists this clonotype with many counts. CDR3 amino acids: CSVSAGGAYNEQFF. CDR3 nucleotides: TGCAGCGTTTCCGCGGGAGGGGCTTACAATGAGCAGTTCTTC. The V and J genes are TRBV29-1 and TRBJ2-1; 9 nucleotides line up with TRBD2. CDR3 length: 14 amino acids. V lost 5 bases to trimming and J lost 4 bases; unmatched junction nucleotides: 6. Germline lookup yields CDR1 SQVTM and CDR2 ANQGSEA.

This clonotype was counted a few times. The CDR3 here is CSVEERREWETQYF. In DNA form, the CDR3 reads TGCAGCGTTGAAGAACGGCGGGAGTGGGAGACCCAGTACTTC. The V and J genes are TRBV29-1 and TRBJ2-5; TRBD2 matches at 7 bases. Germline CDR1 SQVTM, CDR2 ANQGSEA. With V trimmed by 0 bases and J by 5 bases, 6 bases remained unmatched. This CDR3 contains 14 residues.

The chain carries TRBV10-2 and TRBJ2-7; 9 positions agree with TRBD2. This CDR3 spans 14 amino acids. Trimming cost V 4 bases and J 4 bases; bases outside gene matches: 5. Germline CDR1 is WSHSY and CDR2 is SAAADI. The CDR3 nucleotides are TGCGCCAGCAGTGGGGACGCGGGAGGGTACGAGCAGTACTTC. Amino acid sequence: CASSGDAGGYEQYF.

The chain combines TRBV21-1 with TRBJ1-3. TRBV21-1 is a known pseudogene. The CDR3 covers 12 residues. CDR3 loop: CASSKETNTIYF. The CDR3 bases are TGTGCCAGCAGCAAAGAAACAAACACCATATATTTT.

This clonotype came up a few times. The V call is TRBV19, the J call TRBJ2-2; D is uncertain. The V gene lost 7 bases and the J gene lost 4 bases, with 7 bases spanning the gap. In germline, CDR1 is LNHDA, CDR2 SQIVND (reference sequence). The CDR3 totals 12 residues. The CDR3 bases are TGTGCCAGTAATGGACGCACCGGGGAGCTGTTTTTT. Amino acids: CASNGRTGELFF.

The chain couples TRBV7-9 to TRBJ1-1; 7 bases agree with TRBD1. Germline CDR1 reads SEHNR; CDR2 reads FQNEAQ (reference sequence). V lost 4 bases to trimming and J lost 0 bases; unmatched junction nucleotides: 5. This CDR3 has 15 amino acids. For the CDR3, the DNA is TGTGCCAGCAGCTCCGAGACAGGGATGAACACTGAAGCTTTCTTT. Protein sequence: CASSSETGMNTEAFF.

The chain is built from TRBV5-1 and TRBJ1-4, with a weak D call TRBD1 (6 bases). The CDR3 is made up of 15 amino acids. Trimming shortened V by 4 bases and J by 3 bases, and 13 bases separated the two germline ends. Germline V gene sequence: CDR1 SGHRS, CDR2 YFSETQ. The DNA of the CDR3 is TGCGCCAGCAGCCCCCGACAGGAAGCTAATGAAAAACTGTTTTTT. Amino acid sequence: CASSPRQEANEKLFF.

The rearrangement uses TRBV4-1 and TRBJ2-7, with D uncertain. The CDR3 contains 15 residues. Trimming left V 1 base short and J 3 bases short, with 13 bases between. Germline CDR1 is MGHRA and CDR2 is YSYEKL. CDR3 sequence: CASSQVSGFIYEQYF. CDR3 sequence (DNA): TGCGCCAGCAGCCAAGTCAGTGGCTTTATCTACGAGCAGTACTTC.

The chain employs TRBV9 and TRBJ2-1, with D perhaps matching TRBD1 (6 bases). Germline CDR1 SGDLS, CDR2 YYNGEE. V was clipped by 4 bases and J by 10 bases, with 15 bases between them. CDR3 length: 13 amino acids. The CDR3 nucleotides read TGTGCCAGCAGCCCCAGGAGAGGACAGGAGCAGTTCTTC. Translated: CASSPRRGQEQFF. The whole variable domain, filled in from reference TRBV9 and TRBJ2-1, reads DSGVTQTPKHLITATGQRVTLRCSPRSGDLSVYWYQQSLDQGLQFLIQYYNGEERAKGNILERFSAQQFPDLHSELNLSSLELGDSALYFCASSPRRGQEQFFGPGTRLTVL.

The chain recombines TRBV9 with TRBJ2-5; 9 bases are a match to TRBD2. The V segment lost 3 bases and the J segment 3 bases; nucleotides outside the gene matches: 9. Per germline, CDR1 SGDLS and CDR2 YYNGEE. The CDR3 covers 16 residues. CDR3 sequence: CASSALREGPEETQYF. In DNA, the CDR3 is TGTGCCAGCAGCGCCCTGCGGGAGGGCCCGGAAGAGACCCAGTACTTC.